This TCR beta chain emerged from a study of T cells in women clearing cervical HPV infection. Across the study: Controls gave blood once infection was undetectable; cases at lesion identification. Study results and limitations: Unknown T-cell numbers per sample may underlie the richness differences. CIN3+ cases had significantly higher TCR richness than controls; evenness did not differ.

CDR1 and CDR2 from the germline V gene are MDHEN and SYDVKM. The CDR3 consists of 11 residues. Some clones are missing from TCRdb's copy, which holds only in-frame ones; the method was immunoSEQ multiplex PCR. The sample has approximately 49,000 clones. Notes on this clone: The antigen remains undetermined. The CDR3 extends 3 residues past the end of the read, so its final part is completed from the germline J gene.

The sample comprised blood buffy coat. V and J are TRBV28 and TRBJ1-1, with D hard to call. The origin of this receptor is a woman between 18 and 75 years old with a cervical HPV16 infection that either progressed to CIN3+ or cleared (not recorded which). This CDR3 reads CASSLLGEAFF. The sequenced part of the CDR3 DNA is TGTGCCAGCAGTTTATTAGGGGAA.